Shown below are 20 T cell receptor beta chains from a single sample sequenced in a study of blood T cell repertoires in COVID-19. Produced via immunoSEQ multiplex PCR; TCRdb's table is partial and in-frame only. There are over 250,000 clones in the sample; roughly 87% occur only once, and more than 8.5% lies in the top ten. Input material: PBMCs or T cells enriched from blood (not recorded which). Source of these receptors: a woman aged 18-35 years who had recovered from COVID-19.

This clone came up once. This chain uses TRBV7-2 with TRBJ2-2, with D possibly matching TRBD1 (5 bases). The V end was cut by 6 bases, the J end by 1 base, with 9 bases between. Germline lookup yields CDR1 SGHTA and CDR2 FQGNSA. CDR3 length equals 14 residues. In nucleotides, the CDR3 is TGTGCCAGCAGGGCGGACATGAACACCGGGGAGCTGTTTTTT. It codes for CASRADMNTGELFF.

In this sample, this clone turned up a few times. The chain joins TRBV5-1 to TRBJ1-6; 11 bases match TRBD1. Germline trimming cut 5 bases from V and 9 bases from J; bases unmatched to any gene: 7. Germline V gives CDR1 SGHRS, CDR2 YFSETQ. This CDR3 comprises 15 residues. The CDR3 bases are TGCGCCAGCAGTCAGGGACAGGGGGAGAGTTCACCCCTCCACTTT. Protein sequence: CASSQGQGESSPLHF. Variable domain in full (rest from reference TRBV5-1 and TRBJ1-6): KAGVTQTPRYLIKTRGQQVTLSCSPISGHRSVSWYQQTPGQGLQFLFEYFSETQRNKGNFPGRFSGRQFSNSRSEMNVSTLELGDSALYLCASSQGQGESSPLHFGNGTRLTVT.

This chain links TRBV29-1 with TRBJ2-5; the D is unclear. The CDR3 loop spans 14 amino acids. V gave up 6 bases and J gave up 5 bases, with 19 bases separating them. CDR1 SQVTM and CDR2 ANQGSEA come from the germline V gene. Here the CDR3 DNA reads TGCAGCGTACCGACTGATCTAGGTGTGGAGACCCAGTACTTC. Amino acid sequence: CSVPTDLGVETQYF. The whole variable domain, remainder taken from reference TRBV29-1 and TRBJ2-5, is SAVISQKPSRDICQRGTSLTIQCQVDSQVTMMFWYRQQPGQSLTLIATANQGSEATYESGFVIDKFPISRPNLTFSTLTVSNMSPEDSSIYLCSVPTDLGVETQYFGPGTRLLVL.

There are a few counts of this clone. The genes are TRBV6-6 and TRBJ1-5; 8 bases are a match to TRBD1. The junction had 15 bases not matched to a gene; V was cut back by 5 bases and J by 3 bases. Per germline, CDR1 MNHNY and CDR2 SVGAGI (reference sequence). This CDR3 has 18 residues. This CDR3 reads CASSRNRGQGGTNQPQHF. The CDR3 DNA reads as TGTGCCAGCAGTCGGAACCGAGGACAGGGAGGCACCAATCAGCCCCAGCATTTT.

The V call is TRBV7-3, the J call TRBJ2-3; a weak D match, TRBD2 (6 bases). In germline, CDR1 is SGHTA, CDR2 FQGTGA. Trimming pared 5 bases from V and 1 base from J, leaving 16 bases between. The CDR3 totals 16 residues. The CDR3 nucleotides read TGTGCCAGCAGCCGGGGGTGGGGTGAGGGCACAGATACGCAGTATTTT. Its translation is CASSRGWGEGTDTQYF.

The chain links TRBV12-3 or TRBV12-4 to TRBJ1-1; the D is unclear. Trimming left V 7 bases short and J 3 bases short, with 12 bases between. This CDR3 region has 13 residues. The CDR3 region has the DNA TGTGCCAGCACCCTCCAGCGGGACACTGAAGCTTTCTTT. It codes for CASTLQRDTEAFF.

In nucleotides, the CDR3 is TGTGCCATCAGTGACTCCCTGGGGCCTAAGAGGGGGGAGACCCAGTACTTC. It is translated as CAISDSLGPKRGETQYF. This chain links TRBV10-3 with TRBJ2-5; D perhaps matches TRBD1 (6 bases). The germline V gene has CDR1 ENHRY and CDR2 SYGVKD. V lost 3 bases and J lost 5, with 22 bases in between. This CDR3 is built from 17 residues.

The genes are TRBV5-1 and TRBJ1-1; 9 bases are a match to TRBD1. This CDR3 has 14 residues. In germline, CDR1 is SGHRS, CDR2 YFSETQ. V trimming: 1 base; J trimming: 5 bases; junction bases outside the gene matches: 3. The CDR3 DNA reads as TGCGCCAGCAGCTTGAGGACAGGGGAGACTGAAGCTTTCTTT. Translating it yields CASSLRTGETEAFF.

The chain carries TRBV10-3 and TRBJ2-3, with 11 bases lining up with TRBD2. This CDR3 contains 16 residues. CDR1 is ENHRY and CDR2 is SYGVKD in the germline V gene. V shed 3 bases, J shed 6 bases, and the junction held 8 bases outside the gene matches. CDR3 DNA sequence: TGTGCCATCAGTGACCCACTAGCGGGAGATCGGGATACGCAGTATTTT. Protein product: CAISDPLAGDRDTQYF.

CDR3 DNA: TGTGCCAGCTCACCAAGCCAGGGCATGACTGAAGCTTTCTTT. Amino acid sequence: CASSPSQGMTEAFF. The V and J genes are TRBV18 and TRBJ1-1, with D possibly matching TRBD1 (5 bases). Germline V gene sequence: CDR1 KGHSH, CDR2 LQKENI. CDR3 size: 14 residues. V lost 2 bases to trimming and J lost 5 bases, with 12 bases between them.

This clone was observed a few times. V is TRBV4-1 and J is TRBJ1-2; possible D gene TRBD1, 5 bases. Trimming shortened V by 1 base and J by 8 bases, and 17 bases separated the two germline ends. The CDR3 is made up of 15 amino acids. Germline CDR1 MGHRA, CDR2 YSYEKL. This CDR3 reads CASSQVGALLTGYTF. In DNA form, the CDR3 reads TGCGCCAGCAGCCAAGTAGGGGCGTTGCTTACGGGCTACACCTTC.

This chain uses TRBV29-1 with TRBJ1-1, with 9 nucleotides matching TRBD1. The ends lost 2 bases at V and 3 bases at J; junction bases unmatched: 16. Germline V gene lookup returns CDR1 SQVTM and CDR2 ANQGSEA. The CDR3 is 18 amino acids. The CDR3 region has the DNA TGCAGCGTTGAAACTCCGATAACTAGACAGGGGGATCACACTGAAGCTTTCTTT. This translates into CSVETPITRQGDHTEAFF.

V gene TRBV19 combines with J gene TRBJ2-5; a weak D match, TRBD2 (6 bases). This CDR3 comprises 15 residues. The ends were cut back, 6 bases at V and 4 bases at J, with 18 bases in the middle. The germline V gene has CDR1 LNHDA and CDR2 SQIVND (reference sequence). The CDR3 protein is CASSHRPSGGETQYF. The CDR3 nucleotides are TGTGCCAGTAGCCACCGTCCTTCCGGGGGAGAGACCCAGTACTTC.

The J gene is TRBJ1-1, the V gene TRBV25-1, with D maybe TRBD1 (5 bases). This CDR3 spans 13 amino acids. Trimming took 5 bases from V and 1 from J, leaving 8 bases between them. Germline CDR1 is MGHDK and CDR2 is SYGVNS. CDR3 sequence: CASSQGQNTEAFF. CDR3 sequence (DNA): TGTGCCAGCAGTCAAGGACAGAACACTGAAGCTTTCTTT.

The chain combines TRBV28 with TRBJ2-1, with unresolved D. Germline CDR1 reads MDHEN; CDR2 reads SYDVKM. The CDR3 extends over 19 amino acids. V gave up 4 bases and J gave up 0 bases, with 22 bases separating them. The CDR3 nucleotides are TGTGCCAGCAGTTCTCTTCAAGCTAGGCCGAAGAGCTCCTACAATGAGCAGTTCTTC. It yields the protein CASSSLQARPKSSYNEQFF.

This clone was seen once. The chain is built from TRBV7-9 and TRBJ2-1, with 10 positions matching TRBD1. This CDR3 spans 15 amino acids. V lost 5 bases to trimming and J lost 5 bases; unmatched junction nucleotides: 6. Per germline, CDR1 SEHNR and CDR2 FQNEAQ (reference sequence). This CDR3 reads CASSPRQGAHNEQFF. CDR3 DNA: TGTGCCAGCAGCCCCAGACAGGGGGCCCACAATGAGCAGTTCTTC.

This clone was recorded only once. This sequence joins TRBV5-1 and TRBJ1-2, with 8 positions matching TRBD1. J was trimmed by 8 bases and V by 0 bases; bases with no gene match: 6. This CDR3 has 14 residues. CDR1 and CDR2 (germline): SGHRS, YFSETQ. CDR3 bases: TGCGCCAGCAGCTTGGAGGCAGGGGGCGGAGGCTACACCTTC. Its protein product is CASSLEAGGGGYTF.

The chain links TRBV19 to TRBJ2-3; TRBD2 agrees at 9 bases. Germline V gene lookup returns CDR1 LNHDA and CDR2 SQIVND (reference sequence). Losses at the gene ends were 6 bases for V and 4 bases for J; bases not matched to a gene: 5. This CDR3 region has 14 residues. The CDR3 protein is CASRPGLASDTQYF. CDR3 nucleotide sequence: TGTGCCAGTAGGCCGGGACTAGCATCAGATACGCAGTATTTT.

V gene TRBV4-3 combines with J gene TRBJ2-2; the D gene is possibly TRBD2 (5 bases). Per germline, CDR1 LGHNA and CDR2 YSLEER. V lost 4 bases and J 0 bases, leaving 6 bases between the germline ends. The CDR3 is 14 residues long. This CDR3 is CASSPLANTGELFF. The DNA of the CDR3 is TGCGCCAGCAGCCCACTAGCGAACACCGGGGAGCTGTTTTTT.

V is TRBV18 and J is TRBJ2-5; TRBD2 might be the D (5 bases). In germline, CDR1 is KGHSH, CDR2 LQKENI. The CDR3 totals 15 residues. V was pared by 5 bases and J by 2 bases, with 15 bases between. CDR3 sequence: CASSGGLRVQETQYF. Here the CDR3 DNA reads TGTGCCAGCTCAGGCGGGTTACGGGTGCAAGAGACCCAGTACTTC.